The 25 T cell receptor beta chains given below trace back to one sample, sequenced in a study of blood T cell repertoires in COVID-19 (dated by TCRdb to 2018 to 2020). Library method: the immunoSEQ multiplex PCR assay. TCRdb stores this immuneACCESS table with in-frame sequences only. Part of the clones is absent; in the studies checked, under half of the shortfall reflects unresolved V genes, and no reason is known for the rest. The sample table shows about 210,000 clones, and 86% are seen once. About 5.6% of the sample lies in the top ten. Source material: PBMCs or T cells enriched from blood (not recorded which). These receptors originate from a middle-aged man with acute COVID-19.

V usage is TRBV13 and J usage is TRBJ2-1, with 8 bases matching TRBD1. The CDR3 is made up of 14 amino acids. Germline V gene sequence: CDR1 PRHDT, CDR2 FYEKMQ (reference sequence). The junction had 9 bases not matched to a gene; V was cut back by 6 bases and J by 8 bases. The CDR3 sequence is CASRGGQGGDEQFF. CDR3 coding DNA: TGTGCCAGCAGGGGAGGACAGGGAGGCGATGAGCAGTTCTTC.

This clone has only a few counts. The chain uses TRBV2 and TRBJ2-1, with TRBD2 as a possible D gene (6 bases). This CDR3 is 16 amino acids long. CDR1 SNHLY and CDR2 FYNNEI come from the germline V gene. Trimming cost V 5 bases and J 0 bases, with 14 bases left between them. CDR3 in amino acids: CASSPDAGSSYNEQFF. CDR3 bases: TGTGCCAGCAGTCCGGACGCGGGGAGCTCCTACAATGAGCAGTTCTTC. Filled out from reference TRBV2 and TRBJ2-1, the complete variable domain reads EPEVTQTPSHQVTQMGQEVILRCVPISNHLYFYWYRQILGQKVEFLVSFYNNEISEKSEIFDDQFSVERPDGSNFTLKIRSTKLEDSAMYFCASSPDAGSSYNEQFFGPGTRLTVL.

V and J are TRBV21-1 and TRBJ1-6; whether TRBD1, the table's D call, matches the DNA was not checked. TRBV21-1 is annotated as a pseudogene. This CDR3 spans 17 amino acids. The CDR3 coding sequence is TGTGCCAGCCCCGGCCCGACAGGGGGAATTTATAATTCACCCCTCCACTTT. It specifies CASPGPTGGIYNSPLHF.

The chain is built from TRBV5-4 and TRBJ2-7; TRBD2 matches 7 bases. There are 17 residues in the CDR3. Germline values: CDR1 SGHNT, CDR2 YYREEE (reference sequence). The V and J ends lost 2 bases and 5 bases, in that order; junction bases with no gene match: 16. The CDR3 DNA reads TGTGCCAGCAGCTTTGGCGGCCGTTCTAGCGGTGCCGACGAGCAGTACTTC. Translation gives CASSFGGRSSGADEQYF.

J is TRBJ1-5 and V is TRBV19; 8 bases align to TRBD1. The V gene end was trimmed by 6 bases and the J gene end by 1 base; junction bases not matched to a gene: 14. Per germline, CDR1 LNHDA and CDR2 SQIVND (reference sequence). This CDR3 has 18 amino acids. CDR3 amino acids: CASRRQGTSGVSNQPQHF. CDR3 DNA: TGTGCCAGTAGGCGACAGGGGACATCTGGGGTCAGCAATCAGCCCCAGCATTTT.

J is TRBJ2-7 and V is TRBV9, with 10 bases that match TRBD1. The CDR3 is 15 residues long. CDR1 is SGDLS, CDR2 YYNGEE, per germline. V lost 3 bases and J lost 4; bases outside the gene matches: 7. The CDR3 loop is CASSDPGTGAYEQYF. CDR3 nucleotide sequence: TGTGCCAGCAGCGACCCCGGGACAGGGGCATACGAGCAGTACTTC.

The chain employs TRBV2 and TRBJ2-7, with a weak D call TRBD2 (5 bases). Germline V lookup: CDR1 SNHLY, CDR2 FYNNEI. CDR3 length: 14 residues. V was pared by 6 bases and J by 2 bases, with 14 bases between. CDR3 amino acids: CASRAAGSTYEQYF. The CDR3 nucleotides are TGTGCCAGCAGGGCGGCGGGCAGTACCTACGAGCAGTACTTC.

V gene TRBV29-1 combines with J gene TRBJ2-2; tentative D call: TRBD1 (5 bases). This CDR3 contains 15 residues. Germline V gene data show CDR1 as SQVTM and CDR2 as ANQGSEA. Trimming shortened V by 0 bases and J by 4 bases, and 12 bases separated the two germline ends. In DNA, the CDR3 is TGCAGCGTTGAAGATCTCACCCAGGGCACCGGGGAGCTGTTTTTT. Translating it yields CSVEDLTQGTGELFF.

The V gene is TRBV9, the J gene TRBJ1-5; TRBD1 matches at 7 bases. The germline V gene has CDR1 SGDLS and CDR2 YYNGEE. Germline trimming cut 4 bases from V and 4 bases from J; bases unmatched to any gene: 8. The CDR3 length is 15 residues. The CDR3 DNA sequence: TGTGCCAGCAGCCCACGGGACAGACCTAATCAGCCCCAGCATTTT. Its translation: CASSPRDRPNQPQHF. The variable domain in full, with the rest retrieved from reference TRBV9 and TRBJ1-5, is DSGVTQTPKHLITATGQRVTLRCSPRSGDLSVYWYQQSLDQGLQFLIQYYNGEERAKGNILERFSAQQFPDLHSELNLSSLELGDSALYFCASSPRDRPNQPQHFGDGTRLSIL.

J is TRBJ2-5 and V is TRBV28; D unclear. Germline V gene lookup returns CDR1 MDHEN and CDR2 SYDVKM. Trimming shortened V by 6 bases and J by 1 base, and 12 bases separated the two germline ends. This CDR3 is built from 14 residues. Here the CDR3 reads CASSSRVAQETQYF. Written as DNA, the CDR3 is TGTGCCAGCAGCTCCCGGGTAGCCCAAGAGACCCAGTACTTC.

This rearrangement joins TRBV27 to TRBJ2-3; the match to TRBD2 covers 7 bases. Germline lookup yields CDR1 MNHEY and CDR2 SMNVEV (reference sequence). This CDR3 is built from 15 residues. V lost 2 bases and J lost 6; bases outside the gene matches: 8. CDR3 coding DNA: TGTGCCAGCAGTTTACGGGGGAGGGGTTCCGATACGCAGTATTTT. This codes for CASSLRGRGSDTQYF.

The V gene is TRBV27, the J gene TRBJ1-2; 8 nucleotides agree with TRBD1. CDR3 length: 14 residues. CDR1 and CDR2 from the germline V gene are MNHEY and SMNVEV (reference sequence). The ends lost 5 bases at V and 2 bases at J; junction bases unmatched: 4. The CDR3 region has the DNA TGTGCCAGCAGTCCCAGACAGGGGAACTATGGCTACACCTTC. Translation gives CASSPRQGNYGYTF.

This chain connects TRBV19 to TRBJ1-5, with unresolved D. Per germline, CDR1 LNHDA and CDR2 SQIVND (reference sequence). The CDR3 spans 13 residues. V lost 2 bases and J lost 4, with 6 bases in between. CDR3 sequence (DNA): TGTGCCAGTAGTATAAGCCTGAATCAGCCCCAGCATTTT. Amino acid sequence: CASSISLNQPQHF.

The chain recombines TRBV27 with TRBJ2-1, with 13 nucleotides matching TRBD2. Unmatched junction bases numbered 3, after V lost 5 bases and J lost 5 bases. This CDR3 is 15 amino acids long. CDR1 MNHEY and CDR2 SMNVEV come from the germline V gene (reference sequence). In DNA form, the CDR3 reads TGTGCCAGCAGTGTCGGACTAGCGGGAGACAATGAGCAGTTCTTC. It codes for CASSVGLAGDNEQFF.

V and J are TRBV5-1 and TRBJ2-1, with 13 bases identical to TRBD2. V was clipped by 3 bases and J by 6 bases; unmatched bases: 6. The CDR3 extends over 16 amino acids. The germline CDR1 and CDR2 sequences are SGHRS and YFSETQ. The CDR3 protein is CASSSGLAGVVNEQFF. In nucleotides, the CDR3 is TGCGCCAGCAGCTCTGGACTAGCGGGAGTAGTCAATGAGCAGTTCTTC.

Only one count was recorded for this clone. The CDR3 region is CASSQGTSGRTDTQYF. DNA for the CDR3: TGCGCCAGCAGCCAAGGGACTAGCGGGAGAACAGATACGCAGTATTTT. The rearrangement uses TRBV4-3 and TRBJ2-3, with 13 bases fitting TRBD2. Unmatched junction bases numbered 1, after V lost 1 base and J lost 3 bases. The CDR3 extends over 16 amino acids. Germline V gene sequence: CDR1 LGHNA, CDR2 YSLEER.

V is TRBV4-1 and J is TRBJ1-2; D might be TRBD1 (5 bases). The germline V gene encodes CDR1 MGHRA and CDR2 YSYEKL. V lost 4 bases and J 6 bases, leaving 18 bases between the germline ends. The CDR3 sequence is 15 residues long. CDR3 bases: TGCGCCAGCAGCCCGTTGACCTCCGGGGGGGATGGCTACACCTTC. As protein: CASSPLTSGGDGYTF.

This clone was seen a few times. Other DNA sequences in this specimen translate into the identical CDR3. The chain recombines TRBV7-9 with TRBJ1-6, with 10 nucleotides matching TRBD1. J gave up 10 bases and V 5 bases, and 5 bases lay outside the gene matches. This CDR3 has 14 amino acids. Germline CDR1 reads SEHNR; CDR2 reads FQNEAQ (reference sequence). CDR3 sequence reads: CASSLGQGRSPLHF. The CDR3 nucleotides read TGTGCCAGCAGCCTGGGACAGGGGCGGTCACCCCTCCACTTT.

J is TRBJ2-5 and V is TRBV7-2; possible D gene TRBD2, 5 bases. Germline V CDR1 and CDR2: SGHTA, FQGNSA. V lost 1 base and J lost 5, with 17 bases in between. The CDR3 has 16 residues. In DNA, the CDR3 is TGTGCCAGCAGCTTAGTTGGGAGTGGGGTCGGGGAGACCCAGTACTTC. Amino acid sequence: CASSLVGSGVGETQYF.

CDR3 nucleotides: TGTGCCAGCAGCCCACCTGATCTCACTTACACCGGGGAGCTGTTTTTT. This codes for CASSPPDLTYTGELFF. V and J are TRBV28 and TRBJ2-2; D ambiguous. The CDR3 totals 16 residues. Trimming took 6 bases from V and 3 from J, leaving 17 bases between them. The V gene's germline CDR1 is MDHEN and CDR2 SYDVKM.

The chain has TRBV7-3 and TRBJ2-1; D remains ambiguous. Germline V lookup: CDR1 SGHTA, CDR2 FQGTGA. V lost 3 bases to trimming and J lost 4 bases, with 25 bases between them. The CDR3 sequence is 19 residues long. The CDR3 DNA reads TGTGCCAGCAGCTTTGGCCCTTCTGTCGGTAGCTCAATTTACAATGAGCAGTTCTTC. Translating it yields CASSFGPSVGSSIYNEQFF.

The V gene is TRBV9, the J gene TRBJ2-7; the D is unclear. This CDR3 spans 14 amino acids. CDR1 is SGDLS, CDR2 YYNGEE, per germline. V lost 1 base to trimming and J lost 3 bases, with 11 bases between them. The CDR3 sequence is CASSVKWASYEQYF. CDR3 nucleotide sequence: TGTGCCAGCAGCGTAAAATGGGCCAGCTACGAGCAGTACTTC.

The chain uses TRBV7-9 and TRBJ2-2; D is perhaps TRBD2 (5 bases). The V and J ends lost 2 bases and 0 bases respectively, with 10 bases between them. CDR1 is SEHNR, CDR2 FQNEAQ, per germline (reference sequence). This CDR3 contains 16 residues. The CDR3 sequence is CASSLLRGANTGELFF. DNA of the CDR3: TGTGCCAGCAGCTTACTTCGGGGAGCGAACACCGGGGAGCTGTTTTTT. Drawing the rest from reference TRBV7-9 and TRBJ2-2, the complete variable domain is DTGVSQNPRHKITKRGQNVTFRCDPISEHNRLYWYRQTLGQGPEFLTYFQNEAQLEKSRLLSDRFSAERPKGSFSTLEIQRTEQGDSAMYLCASSLLRGANTGELFFGEGSRLTVL.

J is TRBJ2-7 and V is TRBV7-9; D is uncertain. V was shortened by 4 bases and J by 2 bases, with 12 bases between the two germline ends. The CDR3 consists of 14 residues. The germline V gene encodes CDR1 SEHNR and CDR2 FQNEAQ (reference sequence). In DNA form, the CDR3 reads TGTGCCAGCAGCTCCGTTGCTGGAGCCTACGAGCAGTACTTC. Protein product: CASSSVAGAYEQYF.

The chain links TRBV28 to TRBJ2-1, with 8 nucleotides matching TRBD2. The germline V gene encodes CDR1 MDHEN and CDR2 SYDVKM. V lost 3 bases to trimming and J lost 7 bases; unmatched junction nucleotides: 5. CDR3 length equals 14 residues. The CDR3 DNA follows: TGTGCCAGCAGTTTCCGACTAGCGTGGAATGAGCAGTTCTTC. It encodes CASSFRLAWNEQFF.